This T cell receptor (beta chain) was documented in a study of shared clonotypes between healthy human individuals. The V gene's germline CDR1 is SGHTS and CDR2 YDEGEE. V lost 4 bases, J lost 8 bases, and 12 bases lay in between. CDR3 length: 12 amino acids. Data came from immunoSEQ multiplex PCR; TCRdb stores just in-frame clones and leaves some out. The sample gives 740,000 or so clones, approximately 73% of which show up once; around 1.8% is in the top ten. The chain carries TRBV5-8 and TRBJ1-2; no definite D call. This receptor was obtained from a woman aged 30 to 39 in good health. Sequencing input: memory CD4+ T cells sorted from blood. Subset: CD45RA-negative fraction. This chain's CDR3 is CASSKAAHGYTF. As DNA, the CDR3 is TGTGCCAGCAGCAAAGCGGCCCACGGCTACACCTTC.